Listed below are T cell receptor beta chains from one sample, sequenced in a study of a mutant IDH1 vaccine in newly diagnosed glioma. Sequencing used immunoSEQ multiplex PCR; TCRdb keeps in-frame clones, though not all of them. Of some 120,000 clones in the sample, 80% are singletons; the top ten hold 4.5% to 7%. Antigens of these TCRs are unknown. The source was PBMCs, collected from a glioma patient whose treatment included an IDH1 peptide vaccine. The receptors derive from a man aged 40-50 years with glioma. CDR3s include the opening cysteine and the closing phenylalanine or tryptophan. Fields, in order: D gene, J gene, clone size, CDR3 length, V gene, CDR3 protein, CDR3 DNA. D genes are given only for firm matches. Rows may omit the clone size; those that give it use once, few, many or a size class.

.	TRBJ2-6	.	13	TRBV6-5	CASTHGGANVLTF	TGTGCCAGCACCCATGGTGGGGCCAACGTCCTGACTTTC
TRBD2	TRBJ2-1	.	19	TRBV4-3	CASSQTPGGVRSSYNEQFF	TGCGCCAGCAGCCAAACCCCGGGGGGAGTCCGCAGCTCCTACAATGAGCAGTTCTTC
TRBD1	TRBJ1-1	.	16	TRBV4-3	CASSQAFDRGDTEAFF	TGCGCCAGCAGCCAAGCGTTCGACAGGGGAGACACTGAAGCTTTCTTT
.	TRBJ1-4	.	15	TRBV4-2	CASSLIPGAKEKLFF	TGTGCCAGCAGCTTGATCCCAGGGGCCAAGGAAAAACTGTTTTTT
.	TRBJ2-1	.	14	TRBV13	CASSLAGTYNEQFF	TGTGCCAGCAGCTTAGCGGGGACTTACAATGAGCAGTTCTTC
.	TRBJ2-7	.	17	TRBV21-1	CASSKVLQGAGSYEQYF	TGTGCCAGCAGCAAAGTCCTTCAGGGGGCTGGCTCCTACGAGCAGTACTTC
TRBD2	TRBJ2-7	.	15	TRBV14	CASSPLTSLPYEQYF	TGTGCCAGCAGCCCCTTGACTAGCCTCCCCTACGAGCAGTACTTC
.	TRBJ1-3	.	17	TRBV18	CASSPIPPATSGNTIYF	TGTGCCAGCTCACCAATCCCCCCCGCAACCTCTGGAAACACCATATATTTT
.	TRBJ1-4	.	14	TRBV5-8	CASSLGQTNEKLFF	TGTGCCAGCAGCCTAGGACAGACAAATGAAAAACTGTTTTTT
TRBD1	TRBJ2-5	.	15	TRBV5-1	CASSLGQGRQETQYF	TGCGCCAGCAGCTTGGGACAGGGGCGCCAAGAGACCCAGTACTTC
.	TRBJ1-5	medium-sized	14	TRBV12-5	CASARSVRGQPQHF	TGTGCTAGTGCCCGATCGGTACGTGGTCAGCCCCAGCATTTT
.	TRBJ1-2	few	14	TRBV14	CASSQVQGPYGYTF	TGTGCCAGCAGCCAAGTCCAGGGACCCTATGGCTACACCTTC
.	TRBJ1-2	.	14	TRBV25-1	CASSESGTYYGYTF	TGTGCCAGCAGTGAATCAGGGACTTACTATGGCTACACCTTC
.	TRBJ1-4	.	15	TRBV14	CASSRQQGVGEKLFF	TGTGCCAGCAGCCGGCAGCAGGGTGTAGGCGAAAAACTGTTTTTT
.	TRBJ2-6	.	15	TRBV7-2	CASSPAGPGANVLTF	TGTGCCAGCAGCCCAGCCGGGCCCGGGGCCAACGTCCTGACTTTC
TRBD2	TRBJ2-7	.	16	TRBV19	CASSTNRLAGYGEQYF	TGTGCCAGTAGTACAAATCGACTAGCGGGATATGGGGAGCAGTACTTC
TRBD2	TRBJ2-5	once	16	TRBV7-2	CASSYQVAGGHGTQYF	TGTGCCAGCAGCTACCAAGTAGCGGGGGGGCACGGGACCCAGTACTTC
.	TRBJ2-3	.	18	TRBV4-1	CASSQGAGQNVGTDTQYF	TGCGCCAGCAGCCAAGGAGCGGGCCAGAATGTGGGCACAGATACGCAGTATTTT
.	TRBJ2-4	.	14	TRBV7-9	CASSSLTGKNIQYF	TGTGCCAGCAGCTCTCTGACAGGCAAAAACATTCAGTACTTC
.	TRBJ1-5	.	15	TRBV19	CASSIVGPSNQPQHF	TGTGCCAGTAGTATAGTAGGTCCTAGCAATCAGCCCCAGCATTTT
.	TRBJ1-1	few	13	TRBV6-5	CASRGTANTEAFF	TGTGCCAGCAGGGGGACGGCGAACACTGAAGCTTTCTTT
.	TRBJ1-5	.	14	TRBV30	CAWSGGQMNQPQHF	TGTGCCTGGAGTGGGGGGCAGATGAATCAGCCCCAGCATTTT